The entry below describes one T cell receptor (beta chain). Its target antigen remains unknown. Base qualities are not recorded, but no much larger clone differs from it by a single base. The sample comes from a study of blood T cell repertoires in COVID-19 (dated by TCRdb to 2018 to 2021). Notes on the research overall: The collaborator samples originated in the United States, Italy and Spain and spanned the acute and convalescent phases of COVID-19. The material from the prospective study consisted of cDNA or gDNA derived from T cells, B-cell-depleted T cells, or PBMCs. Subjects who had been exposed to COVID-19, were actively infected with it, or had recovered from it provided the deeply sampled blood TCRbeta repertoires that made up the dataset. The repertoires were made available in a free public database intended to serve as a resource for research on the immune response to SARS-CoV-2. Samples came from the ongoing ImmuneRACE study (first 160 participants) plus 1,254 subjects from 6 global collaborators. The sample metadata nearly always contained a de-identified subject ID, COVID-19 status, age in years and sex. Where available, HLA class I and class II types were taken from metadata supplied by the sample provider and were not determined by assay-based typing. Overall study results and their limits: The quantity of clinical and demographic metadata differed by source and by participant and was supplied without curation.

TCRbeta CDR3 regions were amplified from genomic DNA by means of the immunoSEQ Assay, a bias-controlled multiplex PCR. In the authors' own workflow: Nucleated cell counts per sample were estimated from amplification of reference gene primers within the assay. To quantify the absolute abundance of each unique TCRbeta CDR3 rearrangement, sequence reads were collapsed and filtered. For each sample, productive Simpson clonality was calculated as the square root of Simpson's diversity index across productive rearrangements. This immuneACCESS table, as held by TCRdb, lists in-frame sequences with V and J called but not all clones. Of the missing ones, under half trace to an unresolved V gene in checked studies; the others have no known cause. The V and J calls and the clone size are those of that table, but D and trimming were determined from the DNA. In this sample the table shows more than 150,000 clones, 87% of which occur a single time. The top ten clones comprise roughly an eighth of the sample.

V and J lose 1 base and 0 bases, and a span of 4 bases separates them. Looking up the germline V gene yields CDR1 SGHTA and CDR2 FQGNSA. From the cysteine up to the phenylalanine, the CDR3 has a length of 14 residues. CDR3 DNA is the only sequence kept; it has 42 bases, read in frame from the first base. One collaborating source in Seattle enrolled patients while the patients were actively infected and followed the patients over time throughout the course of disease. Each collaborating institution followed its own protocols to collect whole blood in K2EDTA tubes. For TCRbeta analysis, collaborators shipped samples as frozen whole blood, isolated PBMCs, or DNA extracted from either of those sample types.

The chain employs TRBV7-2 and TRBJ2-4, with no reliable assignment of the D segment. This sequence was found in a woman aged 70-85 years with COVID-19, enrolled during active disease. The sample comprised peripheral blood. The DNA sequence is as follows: TGTGCCAGCAGCTTAGACATAGCCAAAAACATTCAGTACTTC. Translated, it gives CASSLDIAKNIQYF.